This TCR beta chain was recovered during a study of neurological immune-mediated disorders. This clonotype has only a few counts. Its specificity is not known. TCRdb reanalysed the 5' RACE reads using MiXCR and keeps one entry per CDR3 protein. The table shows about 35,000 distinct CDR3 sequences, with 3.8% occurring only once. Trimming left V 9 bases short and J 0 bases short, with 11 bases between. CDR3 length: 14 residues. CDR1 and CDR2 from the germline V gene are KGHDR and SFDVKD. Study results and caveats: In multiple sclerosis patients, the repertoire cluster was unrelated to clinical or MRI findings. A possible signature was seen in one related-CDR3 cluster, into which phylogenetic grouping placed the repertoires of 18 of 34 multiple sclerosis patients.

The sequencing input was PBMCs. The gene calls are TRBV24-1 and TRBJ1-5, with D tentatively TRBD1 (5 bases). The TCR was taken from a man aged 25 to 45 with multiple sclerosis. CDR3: CATQEGTSNQPQHF. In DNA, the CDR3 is TGTGCCACCCAAGAGGGGACTAGCAATCAGCCCCAGCATTTT.